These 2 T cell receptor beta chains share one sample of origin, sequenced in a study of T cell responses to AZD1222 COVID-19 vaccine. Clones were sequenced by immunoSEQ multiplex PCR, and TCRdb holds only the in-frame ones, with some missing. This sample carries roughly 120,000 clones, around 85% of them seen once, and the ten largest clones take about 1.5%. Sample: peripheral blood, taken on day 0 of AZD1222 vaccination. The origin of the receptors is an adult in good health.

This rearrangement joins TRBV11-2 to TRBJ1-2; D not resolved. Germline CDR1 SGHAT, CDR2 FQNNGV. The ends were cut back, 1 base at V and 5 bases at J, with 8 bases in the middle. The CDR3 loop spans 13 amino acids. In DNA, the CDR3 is TGTGCCAGCAGCTTAGCGGCGGCTTATGGCTACACCTTC. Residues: CASSLAAAYGYTF.

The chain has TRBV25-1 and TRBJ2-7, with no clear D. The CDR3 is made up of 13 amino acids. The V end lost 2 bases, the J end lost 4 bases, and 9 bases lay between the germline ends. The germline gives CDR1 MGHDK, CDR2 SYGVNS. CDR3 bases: TGTGCCAGCAGTGAACTGGACGGGTACGAGCAGTACTTC. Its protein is CASSELDGYEQYF.